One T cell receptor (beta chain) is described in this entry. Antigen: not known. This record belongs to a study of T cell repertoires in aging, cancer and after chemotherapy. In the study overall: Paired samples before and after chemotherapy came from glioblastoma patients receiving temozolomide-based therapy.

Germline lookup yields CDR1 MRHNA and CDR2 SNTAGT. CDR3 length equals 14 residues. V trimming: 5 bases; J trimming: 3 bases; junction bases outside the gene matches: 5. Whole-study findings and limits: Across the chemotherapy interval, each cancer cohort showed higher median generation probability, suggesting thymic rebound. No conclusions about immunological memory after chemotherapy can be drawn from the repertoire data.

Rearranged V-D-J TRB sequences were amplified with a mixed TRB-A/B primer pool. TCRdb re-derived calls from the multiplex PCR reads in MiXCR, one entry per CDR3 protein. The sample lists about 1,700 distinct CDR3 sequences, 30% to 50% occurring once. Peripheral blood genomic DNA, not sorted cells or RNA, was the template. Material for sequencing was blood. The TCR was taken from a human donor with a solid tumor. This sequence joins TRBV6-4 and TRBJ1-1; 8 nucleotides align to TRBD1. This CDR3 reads CASSNGQGDTEAFF. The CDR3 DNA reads TGTGCCAGCAGTAACGGACAGGGTGACACTGAAGCTTTCTTT.